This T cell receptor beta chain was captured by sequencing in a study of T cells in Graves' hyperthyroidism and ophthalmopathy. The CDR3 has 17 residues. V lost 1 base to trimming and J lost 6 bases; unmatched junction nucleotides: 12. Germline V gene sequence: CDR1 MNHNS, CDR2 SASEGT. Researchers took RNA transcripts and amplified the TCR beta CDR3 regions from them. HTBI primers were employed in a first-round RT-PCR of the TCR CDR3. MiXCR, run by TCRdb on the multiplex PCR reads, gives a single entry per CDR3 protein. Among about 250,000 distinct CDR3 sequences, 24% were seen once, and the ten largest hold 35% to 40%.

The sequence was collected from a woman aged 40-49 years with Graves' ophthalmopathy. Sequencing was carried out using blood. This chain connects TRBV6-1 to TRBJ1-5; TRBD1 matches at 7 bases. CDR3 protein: CASSEVAQGLVAQPQHF. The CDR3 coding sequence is TGTGCCAGCAGTGAAGTGGCACAGGGGCTGGTGGCTCAGCCCCAGCATTTT.